This is a list of T cell receptor beta chains from one sample in a study of blood T cell repertoires in COVID-19. The data were produced by immunoSEQ multiplex PCR, yet TCRdb's version contains in-frame clones alone and is incomplete. The sample includes about 400,000 clones, nearly 90% of them seen just once. Sequencing input: PBMCs or T cells enriched from blood (not recorded which). Source of these receptors: a woman aged 18-29 years with acute COVID-19. CDR3s include the opening cysteine and the closing phenylalanine or tryptophan. The D gene is left open where the match is weak. Some rows have no size entry. The others give once, few or many, or a class for an expanded clone.

CDR3nt: TGTGCCAGCAGTCACGGGACAGGGCGGGGGAATCAGCCCCAGCATTTT
CDR3aa: CASSHGTGRGNQPQHF
j_gene: TRBJ1-5
abundance: NA
v_gene: TRBV27
d_gene: TRBD1
len: 16

CDR3nt: TGTGCCAGCAGCTTCACAGATAACTATGGCTACACCTTC
CDR3aa: CASSFTDNYGYTF
j_gene: TRBJ1-2
abundance: NA
v_gene: TRBV5-8
d_gene: NA
len: 13

CDR3nt: TGTGCCAGCAGCCTTCAATCCGGGACAGGGGTGGATCAGCCCCAGCATTTT
CDR3aa: CASSLQSGTGVDQPQHF
j_gene: TRBJ1-5
abundance: NA
v_gene: TRBV3-1/TRBV3-2
d_gene: TRBD1
len: 17

CDR3nt: TGTGCCAGCAGCTCGAGCACTGAAGCTTTCTTT
CDR3aa: CASSSSTEAFF
j_gene: TRBJ1-1
abundance: NA
v_gene: TRBV7-6
d_gene: NA
len: 11

CDR3nt: TGTGCCAGCAGTCAATCCATGGGGACTAGCGGGAGGATCTCCTACAATGAGCAGTTCTTC
CDR3aa: CASSQSMGTSGRISYNEQFF
j_gene: TRBJ2-1
abundance: few
v_gene: TRBV28
d_gene: TRBD2
len: 20

CDR3nt: TGTGCCAGCAGCACCAGGACTAGCGAGAGCTACGAGCAGTACTTC
CDR3aa: CASSTRTSESYEQYF
j_gene: TRBJ2-7
abundance: NA
v_gene: TRBV9
d_gene: TRBD2
len: 15

CDR3nt: TGCGCCAGCAGTGAGCGGCGTACTAGTTCACCCCTCCACTTT
CDR3aa: CASSERRTSSPLHF
j_gene: TRBJ1-6
abundance: NA
v_gene: TRBV10-1
d_gene: NA
len: 14

CDR3nt: TGTGCCAGCAGCTTAAGGATGACAGCTAATGAAAAACTGTTTTTT
CDR3aa: CASSLRMTANEKLFF
j_gene: TRBJ1-4
abundance: NA
v_gene: TRBV7-2
d_gene: NA
len: 15

CDR3nt: TGCGCCAGCAGCTTGGCATCTAGCTCCTATAATTCACCCCTCCACTTT
CDR3aa: CASSLASSSYNSPLHF
j_gene: TRBJ1-6
abundance: NA
v_gene: TRBV5-1
d_gene: NA
len: 16

CDR3nt: TGTGCCAGTTGCTTCCGACAGGGCTATTCACCCCTCCACTTT
CDR3aa: CASCFRQGYSPLHF
j_gene: TRBJ1-6
abundance: NA
v_gene: TRBV2
d_gene: TRBD1
len: 14

CDR3nt: TGTGCCAGCAGCTCCGGGACAGGGAATTATTCACCCCTCCACTTT
CDR3aa: CASSSGTGNYSPLHF
j_gene: TRBJ1-6
abundance: NA
v_gene: TRBV5-4
d_gene: TRBD1
len: 15

CDR3nt: TGCAGCGGACAGGGGGCATGGGAGCAGTACTTC
CDR3aa: CSGQGAWEQYF
j_gene: TRBJ2-7
abundance: NA
v_gene: TRBV29-1
d_gene: TRBD1
len: 11

CDR3nt: TGTGCCAGTAGAATGAACACTGAAGCTTTCTTT
CDR3aa: CASRMNTEAFF
j_gene: TRBJ1-1
abundance: NA
v_gene: TRBV12-3/TRBV12-4
d_gene: NA
len: 11

CDR3nt: TGCGCCAGCAGCTTGGAACCCAACAGGGGCTACGAGCAGTACTTC
CDR3aa: CASSLEPNRGYEQYF
j_gene: TRBJ2-7
abundance: once
v_gene: TRBV5-1
d_gene: TRBD1
len: 15

CDR3nt: TGTGCCAGCAGTAGTGGGAGTAGTACAGATACGCAGTATTTT
CDR3aa: CASSSGSSTDTQYF
j_gene: TRBJ2-3
abundance: NA
v_gene: TRBV6-5
d_gene: NA
len: 14

CDR3nt: TGTGCCAGCTCACCACCGAGCGGAAACACCATATATTTT
CDR3aa: CASSPPSGNTIYF
j_gene: TRBJ1-3
abundance: NA
v_gene: TRBV18
d_gene: NA
len: 13

CDR3nt: TGCGCCAGCAGCCTGTCCGGACTAGCGGTGCAAGAGACCCAGTACTTC
CDR3aa: CASSLSGLAVQETQYF
j_gene: TRBJ2-5
abundance: NA
v_gene: TRBV4-1
d_gene: TRBD2
len: 16

CDR3nt: TGTGCCAGCAGCTCATGGGTCCGACAAGGCTTT
CDR3aa: CASSSWVRQGF
j_gene: TRBJ1-1
abundance: NA
v_gene: TRBV7-2
d_gene: NA
len: 11

CDR3nt: TGTGCCAGCAGAACAGGGGTGGATGGCTACACCTTC
CDR3aa: CASRTGVDGYTF
j_gene: TRBJ1-2
abundance: NA
v_gene: TRBV9
d_gene: TRBD1
len: 12

CDR3nt: TGTGCCAGTAGTATGCGGGGGACACAAGAGACCCAGTACTTC
CDR3aa: CASSMRGTQETQYF
j_gene: TRBJ2-5
abundance: NA
v_gene: TRBV19
d_gene: NA
len: 14

CDR3nt: TGTGCCAGCAGCCCGGGTGGTGGGAGCGAAACCTACGAGCAGTACTTC
CDR3aa: CASSPGGGSETYEQYF
j_gene: TRBJ2-7
abundance: NA
v_gene: TRBV5-6
d_gene: NA
len: 16

CDR3nt: TGTGCCAGCAGCGGCCCGGGACTAGCGGGGGAAGGGCAGTTCTTC
CDR3aa: CASSGPGLAGEGQFF
j_gene: TRBJ2-1
abundance: NA
v_gene: TRBV9
d_gene: TRBD2
len: 15

CDR3nt: TGTGCCAGCAGCGTAGGCAGGGGGTTTTCTGGAAACACCATATATTTT
CDR3aa: CASSVGRGFSGNTIYF
j_gene: TRBJ1-3
abundance: NA
v_gene: TRBV9
d_gene: TRBD1
len: 16

CDR3nt: TGTGCCAGCAGCTACTACCGGGGCACCGGGGAGCTGTTTTTT
CDR3aa: CASSYYRGTGELFF
j_gene: TRBJ2-2
abundance: NA
v_gene: TRBV11-2
d_gene: NA
len: 14

CDR3nt: TGTGCCAGTAGTATGTCCCCAGTCACTGAAGCTTTCTTT
CDR3aa: CASSMSPVTEAFF
j_gene: TRBJ1-1
abundance: NA
v_gene: TRBV19
d_gene: NA
len: 13

CDR3nt: TGTGCCAGCAGCTTAGTTATAAACACCATATATTTT
CDR3aa: CASSLVINTIYF
j_gene: TRBJ1-3
abundance: NA
v_gene: TRBV7-9
d_gene: NA
len: 12

CDR3nt: TGCGCCAGCAGCCAAGGACTAGTCCCCTACGAGCAGTACTTC
CDR3aa: CASSQGLVPYEQYF
j_gene: TRBJ2-7
abundance: NA
v_gene: TRBV4-1
d_gene: NA
len: 14

CDR3nt: TGTGCCAGCAGTTTCTCCAGGGACACTGAAGCTTTCTTT
CDR3aa: CASSFSRDTEAFF
j_gene: TRBJ1-1
abundance: NA
v_gene: TRBV28
d_gene: NA
len: 13

CDR3nt: TGTGCCAGCAGCCCCGGGTTTAGCGGGAGAGTCACAGATACGCAGTATTTT
CDR3aa: CASSPGFSGRVTDTQYF
j_gene: TRBJ2-3
abundance: NA
v_gene: TRBV28
d_gene: TRBD2
len: 17

CDR3nt: TGTGCTAGTGGTTTGGTACTGACTAGCGGGATCAATGAGCAGTTCTTC
CDR3aa: CASGLVLTSGINEQFF
j_gene: TRBJ2-1
abundance: NA
v_gene: TRBV12-5
d_gene: TRBD2
len: 16

CDR3nt: TGTGCCAGCACCACGGGGTACACCGGGGAGCTGTTTTTT
CDR3aa: CASTTGYTGELFF
j_gene: TRBJ2-2
abundance: NA
v_gene: TRBV2
d_gene: NA
len: 13

CDR3nt: TGTGCCAGCAGCTTTTCTACAGGATACTACGAGCAGTACTTC
CDR3aa: CASSFSTGYYEQYF
j_gene: TRBJ2-7
abundance: NA
v_gene: TRBV7-2
d_gene: NA
len: 14

CDR3nt: TGTGCCAGCAGCCAAGTGACCGACAGGGGACCCCTCCACTTT
CDR3aa: CASSQVTDRGPLHF
j_gene: TRBJ1-6
abundance: NA
v_gene: TRBV14
d_gene: TRBD1
len: 14

CDR3nt: TGTGCCAGAGGGGGGGACCTAGTATCTGAAGCTTTCTTT
CDR3aa: CARGGDLVSEAFF
j_gene: TRBJ1-1
abundance: NA
v_gene: TRBV2
d_gene: NA
len: 13

CDR3nt: TGCGCCAGCAGCCAAGAATACAGGGGATTCACTGAAGCTTTCTTT
CDR3aa: CASSQEYRGFTEAFF
j_gene: TRBJ1-1
abundance: NA
v_gene: TRBV4-3
d_gene: TRBD1
len: 15

CDR3nt: TGTGCCAGCAGCTTATCGAGCACAGATACGCAGTATTTT
CDR3aa: CASSLSSTDTQYF
j_gene: TRBJ2-3
abundance: NA
v_gene: TRBV7-9
d_gene: NA
len: 13

CDR3nt: TGTGCCAGCAAAAAACTATCCCTTGAGACCCAGTACTTC
CDR3aa: CASKKLSLETQYF
j_gene: TRBJ2-5
abundance: NA
v_gene: TRBV5-5
d_gene: NA
len: 13

CDR3nt: TGTGCCAGCAGCCCGGGACAGACGAACACTGAAGCTTTCTTT
CDR3aa: CASSPGQTNTEAFF
j_gene: TRBJ1-1
abundance: NA
v_gene: TRBV25-1
d_gene: TRBD1
len: 14

CDR3nt: TGTGCCACAGTCCTTCCTGGGGCCAACGTCCTGACTTTC
CDR3aa: CATVLPGANVLTF
j_gene: TRBJ2-6
abundance: NA
v_gene: TRBV6-5
d_gene: NA
len: 13

CDR3nt: TGTGCCAGTAGTAGCCTACAGGAGACCCAGTACTTC
CDR3aa: CASSSLQETQYF
j_gene: TRBJ2-5
abundance: NA
v_gene: TRBV19
d_gene: NA
len: 12

CDR3nt: TGTGCCAGCAGCTTAGAGTTTCTGGACAGGGCGAACCAGCCCCAGCATTTT
CDR3aa: CASSLEFLDRANQPQHF
j_gene: TRBJ1-5
abundance: NA
v_gene: TRBV7-2
d_gene: TRBD1
len: 17

CDR3nt: TGTGCCAGCTCTCGGGCGGGGGGGGAGACCCAGTACTTC
CDR3aa: CASSRAGGETQYF
j_gene: TRBJ2-5
abundance: once
v_gene: TRBV3-1/TRBV3-2
d_gene: TRBD2
len: 13

CDR3nt: TGCGCCAGCACGGTCGAACAGGGCCTCACCTATGGCTACACCTTC
CDR3aa: CASTVEQGLTYGYTF
j_gene: TRBJ1-2
abundance: few
v_gene: TRBV4-3
d_gene: NA
len: 15

CDR3nt: TGTGCCAGCAGCGATGTGGGCGGGAACTATGGCTACACCTTC
CDR3aa: CASSDVGGNYGYTF
j_gene: TRBJ1-2
abundance: NA
v_gene: TRBV2
d_gene: NA
len: 14

CDR3nt: TGTGCCAGCAGTGAAGGGTCTGGAGTCTACGAGCAGTACTTC
CDR3aa: CASSEGSGVYEQYF
j_gene: TRBJ2-7
abundance: NA
v_gene: TRBV2
d_gene: NA
len: 14

CDR3nt: TGTGCCAGCACCGGACTAGCGGGAGGTAGGCACGAGCAGTACTTC
CDR3aa: CASTGLAGGRHEQYF
j_gene: TRBJ2-7
abundance: NA
v_gene: TRBV6-5
d_gene: TRBD2
len: 15

CDR3nt: TGTGCCAGTAGTATTCAGGGGAAAAGGGAAGCTTTCTTT
CDR3aa: CASSIQGKREAFF
j_gene: TRBJ1-1
abundance: NA
v_gene: TRBV19
d_gene: NA
len: 13

CDR3nt: TGTGCCAGCAGTATCCTGACAGTAACCTACAATGAGCAGTTCTTC
CDR3aa: CASSILTVTYNEQFF
j_gene: TRBJ2-1
abundance: NA
v_gene: TRBV28
d_gene: NA
len: 15

CDR3nt: TGTGCCACCAGCAGAGATCCAACAGATACGCAGTATTTT
CDR3aa: CATSRDPTDTQYF
j_gene: TRBJ2-3
abundance: NA
v_gene: TRBV15
d_gene: NA
len: 13

CDR3nt: TGTGCCAGCAGCTTAAGGGACAGGGCCAGGGATACGCAGTATTTT
CDR3aa: CASSLRDRARDTQYF
j_gene: TRBJ2-3
abundance: NA
v_gene: TRBV7-3
d_gene: TRBD1
len: 15

CDR3nt: TGTGCCAGCAGCTTAGCGCGGGACGTCCATAATTCACCCCTCCACTTT
CDR3aa: CASSLARDVHNSPLHF
j_gene: TRBJ1-6
abundance: NA
v_gene: TRBV7-9
d_gene: NA
len: 16

CDR3nt: TGCAGTGCCAGTCAGTCCGGACAGTTGAACACTGAAGCTTTCTTT
CDR3aa: CSASQSGQLNTEAFF
j_gene: TRBJ1-1
abundance: NA
v_gene: TRBV20-1
d_gene: NA
len: 15

CDR3nt: TGTGCCAGCAGCTTAGGTGGGAGTGTAGATACGCAGTATTTT
CDR3aa: CASSLGGSVDTQYF
j_gene: TRBJ2-3
abundance: NA
v_gene: TRBV7-2
d_gene: NA
len: 14